The following is a T cell receptor (beta chain) sequence with its context. The sample belongs to a study of blood T cell repertoires in COVID-19. The assay was immunoSEQ multiplex PCR, and TCRdb's table has in-frame clones only and misses some. This sample yields more than 250,000 clones, of which about 92% are seen a single time; less than 20% belongs to the top ten. Trimming left V 5 bases short and J 2 bases short, with 13 bases between. The CDR3 totals 14 residues. Germline values: CDR1 MDHEN, CDR2 SYDVKM. V gene TRBV28 combines with J gene TRBJ2-7; tentative D call: TRBD2 (6 bases). The origin of this receptor is a young woman who had recovered from COVID-19. The specimen sequenced was PBMCs or T cells enriched from blood (not recorded which). The CDR3 here is CASSGGQGTYEQYF. Written as DNA, the CDR3 is TGTGCCAGCAGTGGAGGGCAGGGAACCTACGAGCAGTACTTC.